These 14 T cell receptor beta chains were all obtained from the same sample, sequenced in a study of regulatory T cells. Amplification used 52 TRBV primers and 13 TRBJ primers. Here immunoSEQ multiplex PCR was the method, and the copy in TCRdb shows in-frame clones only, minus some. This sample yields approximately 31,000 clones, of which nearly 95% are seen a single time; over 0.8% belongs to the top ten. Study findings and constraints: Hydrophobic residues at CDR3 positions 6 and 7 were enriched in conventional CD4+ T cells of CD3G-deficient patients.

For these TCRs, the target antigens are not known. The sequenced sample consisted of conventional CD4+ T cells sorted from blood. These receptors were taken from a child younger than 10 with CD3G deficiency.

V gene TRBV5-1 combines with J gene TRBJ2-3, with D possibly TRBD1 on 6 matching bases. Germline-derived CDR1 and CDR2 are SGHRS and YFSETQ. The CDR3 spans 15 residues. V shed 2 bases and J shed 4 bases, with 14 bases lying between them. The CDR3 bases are TGCGCCAGCAGCTTAGGACAGCCCGGGGCAGATACGCAGTATTTT. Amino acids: CASSLGQPGADTQYF.

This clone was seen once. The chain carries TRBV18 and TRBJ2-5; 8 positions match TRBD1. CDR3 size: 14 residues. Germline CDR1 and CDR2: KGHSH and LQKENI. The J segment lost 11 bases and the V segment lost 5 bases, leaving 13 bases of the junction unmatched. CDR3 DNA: TGTGCCAGCTCAGCTTCAGGACAGGGTTGGGAGCAGTACTTC. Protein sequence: CASSASGQGWEQYF.

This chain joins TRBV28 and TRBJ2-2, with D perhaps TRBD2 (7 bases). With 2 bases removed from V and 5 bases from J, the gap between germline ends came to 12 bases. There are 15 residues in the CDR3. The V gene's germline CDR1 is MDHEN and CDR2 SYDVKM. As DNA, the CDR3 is TGTGCCAGCAGTTTAGGGGGGGCGAGAACCGGGGAGCTGTTTTTT. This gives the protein CASSLGGARTGELFF.

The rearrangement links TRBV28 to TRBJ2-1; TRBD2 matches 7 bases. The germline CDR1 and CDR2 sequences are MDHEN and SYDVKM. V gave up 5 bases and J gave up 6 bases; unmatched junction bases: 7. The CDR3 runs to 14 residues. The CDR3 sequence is CASSPSGISNEQFF. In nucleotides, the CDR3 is TGTGCCAGCAGTCCCAGCGGGATAAGCAATGAGCAGTTCTTC.

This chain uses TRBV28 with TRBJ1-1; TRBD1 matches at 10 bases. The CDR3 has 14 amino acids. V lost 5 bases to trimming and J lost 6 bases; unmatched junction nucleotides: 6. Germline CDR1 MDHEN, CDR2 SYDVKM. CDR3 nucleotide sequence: TGTGCCAGCAGTGGCCCGGGACAGGGGTCTGAAGCTTTCTTT. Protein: CASSGPGQGSEAFF.

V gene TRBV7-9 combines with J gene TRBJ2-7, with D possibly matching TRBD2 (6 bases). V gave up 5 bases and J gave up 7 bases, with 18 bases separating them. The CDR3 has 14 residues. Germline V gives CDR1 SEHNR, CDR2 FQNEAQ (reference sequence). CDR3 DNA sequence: TGTGCCAGCAGCCACGGGACTCCTGGGCGAGAGCAGTACTTC. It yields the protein CASSHGTPGREQYF. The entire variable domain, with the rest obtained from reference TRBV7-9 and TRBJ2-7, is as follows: DTGVSQNPRHKITKRGQNVTFRCDPISEHNRLYWYRQTLGQGPEFLTYFQNEAQLEKSRLLSDRFSAERPKGSFSTLEIQRTEQGDSAMYLCASSHGTPGREQYFGPGTRLTVT.

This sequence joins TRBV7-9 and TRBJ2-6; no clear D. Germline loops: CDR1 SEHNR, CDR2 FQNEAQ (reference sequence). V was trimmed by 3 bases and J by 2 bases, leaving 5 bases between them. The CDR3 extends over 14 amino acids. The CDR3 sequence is CASSFNAGANVLTF. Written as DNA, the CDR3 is TGTGCCAGCAGCTTTAACGCTGGGGCCAACGTCCTGACTTTC.

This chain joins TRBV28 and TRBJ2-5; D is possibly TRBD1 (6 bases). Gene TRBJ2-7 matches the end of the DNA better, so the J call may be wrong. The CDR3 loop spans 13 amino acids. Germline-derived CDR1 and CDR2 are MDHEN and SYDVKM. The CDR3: CASSYRDRYEQYF. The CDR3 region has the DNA TGTGCCAGCAGTTACAGGGATCGGTACGAGCAGTACTTC.

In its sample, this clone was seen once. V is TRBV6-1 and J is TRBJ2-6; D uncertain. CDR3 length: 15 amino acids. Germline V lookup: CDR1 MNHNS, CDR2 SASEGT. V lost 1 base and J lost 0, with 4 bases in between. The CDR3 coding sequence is TGTGCCAGCAGTGAAGTTGGCTCTGGGGCCAACGTCCTGACTTTC. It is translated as CASSEVGSGANVLTF.

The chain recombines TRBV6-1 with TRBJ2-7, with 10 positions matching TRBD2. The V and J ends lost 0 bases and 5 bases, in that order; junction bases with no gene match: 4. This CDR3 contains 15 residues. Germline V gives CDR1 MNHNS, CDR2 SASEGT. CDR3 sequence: CASSEASSGRDEQYF. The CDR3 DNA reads TGTGCCAGCAGTGAAGCCTCGAGCGGGAGGGACGAGCAGTACTTC.

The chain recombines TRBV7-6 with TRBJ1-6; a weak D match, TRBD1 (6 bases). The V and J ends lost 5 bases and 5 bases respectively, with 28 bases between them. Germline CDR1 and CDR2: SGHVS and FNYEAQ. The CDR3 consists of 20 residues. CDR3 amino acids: CASSPKLRRGGDTDNSPLHF. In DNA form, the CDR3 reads TGTGCCAGCAGCCCAAAGCTTAGACGGGGAGGGGACACGGATAATTCACCCCTCCACTTT.

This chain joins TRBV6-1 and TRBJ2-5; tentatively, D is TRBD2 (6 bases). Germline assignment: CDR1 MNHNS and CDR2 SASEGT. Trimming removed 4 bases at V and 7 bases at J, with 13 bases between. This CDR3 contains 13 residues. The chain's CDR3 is CASSVVGLATQYF. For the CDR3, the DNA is TGTGCCAGCAGTGTTGTGGGACTGGCGACCCAGTACTTC.

The CDR3, as DNA: TGTGCCAGCAGTGAAGCAGACAGGGGTTGGCAGCCCCAGCATTTT. This gives the protein CASSEADRGWQPQHF. The chain is built from TRBV6-1 and TRBJ1-5, with 8 bases matching TRBD1. Germline V gene data show CDR1 as MNHNS and CDR2 as SASEGT. The trim removed 0 bases at V and 7 bases at J, leaving 5 bases unmatched. This CDR3 is 15 amino acids long.

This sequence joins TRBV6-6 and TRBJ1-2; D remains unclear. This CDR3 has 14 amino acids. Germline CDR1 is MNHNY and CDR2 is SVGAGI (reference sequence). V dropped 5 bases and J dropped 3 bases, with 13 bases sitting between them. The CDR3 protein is CASSPIVRDYGYTF. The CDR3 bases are TGTGCCAGCAGTCCCATCGTGAGGGACTATGGCTACACCTTC.